These 4 T cell receptor beta chains were sequenced from one sample in a study of blood T cells in healthy people across ages. A second PCR, run for roughly 7 to 12 cycles, used a sample-barcoded 5' primer plus a J-beta primer mix. A single record per CDR3 protein comes from TCRdb applying MiXCR to the 5' RACE reads. In the table there are 800,000 to 950,000 distinct CDR3 sequences, roughly 43% of which are singletons. The sample was blood. The receptor source for this set is a man in his thirties or forties in good health.

The CDR3 loop reads CASSPASANVLTF. CDR3 sequence (DNA): TGTGCCAGCAGCCCAGCCTCGGCCAACGTCCTGACTTTC. This chain connects TRBV7-9 to TRBJ2-6; D gene unclear. The CDR3 extends over 13 amino acids. V lost 5 bases and J lost 6, with 8 bases in between. Germline V gives CDR1 SEHNR, CDR2 FQNEAQ (reference sequence).

V is TRBV6-9 and J is TRBJ2-1; perhaps TRBD2 as D (6 bases). Germline lookup yields CDR1 MNHGY and CDR2 SVAAGI. V lost 1 base to trimming and J lost 5 bases, with 15 bases between them. This CDR3 has 16 residues. This CDR3 reads CASSYCSGVVDNEQFF. The CDR3 DNA reads TGTGCCAGCAGTTATTGTTCGGGGGTGGTGGACAATGAGCAGTTCTTC.

This clonotype was recorded at least ten times. This sequence may be a read error, since a much larger clone differs from it by one base. The J gene is TRBJ2-5, the V gene TRBV27; no definite D call. The CDR3 length is 13 residues. V was cut by 1 base and J by 11 bases, with 14 bases left in between. The germline gives CDR1 MNHEY, CDR2 SMNVEV (reference sequence). CDR3 nucleotide sequence: TGTGCCAGCAGTTTATTCCCTAACAATGAGCAGTACTTC. Translated, it gives CASSLFPNNEQYF.

The genes are TRBV7-9 and TRBJ2-1; D perhaps matches TRBD2 (5 bases). The CDR3 is made up of 15 amino acids. V was shortened by 0 bases and J by 13 bases, with 19 bases between the two germline ends. The germline V gene has CDR1 SEHNR and CDR2 FQNEAQ (reference sequence). The CDR3 spells CASSLAQPAADHQFF. CDR3 coding DNA: TGTGCCAGCAGCTTAGCCCAGCCAGCAGCGGATCACCAGTTCTTC.